This T cell receptor beta chain was recorded in a study of blood T cell repertoires in COVID-19. The overall study: Samples representing acute and convalescent COVID-19 were sourced from the United States, Italy and Spain.

The ends were cut back, 1 base at V and 1 base at J, with 11 bases in the middle. CDR1 and CDR2 from the germline V gene are GTSNPN and SVGIG (reference sequence). This CDR3 spans 14 amino acids. Here immunoSEQ multiplex PCR was the method, and the copy in TCRdb shows in-frame clones only, minus some. The sample includes 130,000 or so clones, over 60% of them seen just once. The receptor was isolated from a human donor in a cohort sampled during active COVID-19. Material for sequencing was peripheral blood. The chain combines TRBV30 with TRBJ2-7; D unclear. The CDR3 loop reads CAWSDPRESYEQYF. The CDR3 DNA follows: TGTGCCTGGAGTGATCCCCGAGAATCCTACGAGCAGTACTTC.